This T cell receptor beta chain appears in the sequencing data of a study of control samples from healthy donors and cancer patients. Libraries were prepared by immunoSEQ multiplex PCR; TCRdb keeps only in-frame clonotypes and omits some of them. The data show roughly 100,000 clones, just over 90% seen once. The CDR3 sequence is 15 residues long. Trimming removed 4 bases from V and 3 bases from J, with 15 bases in between. Germline V gene lookup returns CDR1 GTSNPN and CDR2 SVGIG (reference sequence). The TCR sequence derives from a woman aged 18-29 years in good health. Specimen: blood. V and J are TRBV30 and TRBJ1-4, with D possibly matching TRBD1 (6 bases). CDR3 protein: CAWKPGEVPNEKLFF. The CDR3 DNA sequence: TGTGCCTGGAAACCAGGGGAAGTTCCTAATGAAAAACTGTTTTTT.